Presented here are 32 T cell receptor beta chains from one specimen sequenced in a study of human T cells and chemical hapten exposure. TCRdb used MiXCR to reprocess the RACE reads, holding one entry per CDR3 protein. The sample consists of under 300,000 distinct CDR3 sequences, about 8.1% of them appearing once. This sample's time point: pre-sensitization, week 0. Specified treatment: therapeutic diphenylcyclopropenone sensitization with weekly scalp DPC. This sample comprised whole blood, obtained in connection with sensitization to the hapten diphenylcyclopropenone (DPC). Receptors were obtained from a woman aged 40 to 55 with alopecia areata. Some clones in this sample may be carry-over from other donors' samples.

The genes are TRBV7-2 and TRBJ1-2, with a possible D match to TRBD1 (6 bases). CDR1 and CDR2 (germline): SGHTA, FQGNSA. This CDR3 region has 14 residues. V was shortened by 1 base and J by 6 bases, with 12 bases between the two germline ends. For the CDR3, the DNA is TGTGCCAGCAGCTTAGACGGCAGGGGCGATGGCTACACCTTC. This encodes CASSLDGRGDGYTF.

This clonotype appeared a few times. V usage is TRBV6-2 or TRBV6-3 and J usage is TRBJ1-5; D may be TRBD1 (6 bases). From germline, CDR1 is MNHEY and CDR2 SVGEGT. The CDR3 is made up of 15 amino acids. Between the trimmed V and J ends, which lost 2 bases and 6 bases, there was a span of 14 bases. The CDR3 protein is CASSYLTGPGQPQHF. CDR3 sequence (DNA): TGTGCCAGCAGTTACCTTACAGGGCCCGGTCAGCCCCAGCATTTT.

This clonotype was counted only a few times. This chain joins TRBV5-1 and TRBJ2-5; 10 nucleotides align to TRBD1. Germline CDR1 and CDR2: SGHRS and YFSETQ. The CDR3 runs to 16 residues. J lost 5 bases, V lost 2 bases, and 9 bases had no gene match. The CDR3 region is CASSFKGTGVMETQYF. CDR3 DNA: TGCGCCAGCAGCTTTAAAGGGACAGGGGTCATGGAGACCCAGTACTTC.

This clonotype was observed a handful of times. The genes are TRBV7-9 and TRBJ2-7, with D unresolved. The V end was cut by 5 bases, the J end by 5 bases, with 13 bases between. The CDR3 totals 13 residues. CDR1 and CDR2 from the germline V gene are SEHNR and FQNEAQ (reference sequence). The CDR3 protein is CASSTAPLHEQYF. DNA for the CDR3: TGTGCCAGCAGCACCGCCCCTCTCCACGAGCAGTACTTC.

A few counts support this clonotype. The chain carries TRBV3-1 and TRBJ2-7; TRBD2 aligns across 7 bases. Germline CDR1 and CDR2: LGHDT and YNNKEL (reference sequence). CDR3 length equals 15 residues. With 2 bases clipped from V and 5 bases from J, the junction kept 9 bases outside the gene matches. The CDR3 DNA follows: TGTGCCAGCAGCCAAAGAGGGCGGGAGTACCACGAGCAGTACTTC. Amino acid sequence: CASSQRGREYHEQYF.

This clonotype has ten or more counts. The chain combines TRBV6-4 with TRBJ2-2; no firm D call. Deletions cut 4 bases from V and 5 bases from J, with 8 bases between. This CDR3 has 13 residues. The germline CDR1 and CDR2 sequences are MRHNA and SNTAGT. The CDR3 loop is CASSGKDTGELFF. For the CDR3, the DNA is TGTGCCAGCAGTGGGAAGGATACCGGGGAGCTGTTTTTT.

The genes are TRBV6-2 or TRBV6-3 and TRBJ2-5; 14 nucleotides line up with TRBD2. Germline CDR1 and CDR2: MNHEY and SVGEGT. V gave up 3 bases and J gave up 1 base; unmatched junction bases: 13. CDR3 length equals 20 residues. For the CDR3, the DNA is TGTGCCAGCAGTTATCCGGGACTAGCGGGAGCTCCCACACGCCAAGAGACCCAGTACTTC. Its protein is CASSYPGLAGAPTRQETQYF.

This clonotype has ten or more counts. A junction boundary mismatches the germline segment, possibly from a read error. This chain uses TRBV6-5 with TRBJ1-4; no reliable D call. Germline CDR1 MNHEY, CDR2 SVGAGI. The CDR3 length is 16 residues. As DNA, the CDR3 is TGTGCCAGCAGTTACCGCAGAACGTCAACTAATGGAAAACTGTTTTTT. As protein: CASSYRRTSTNGKLFF.

V usage is TRBV7-2 and J usage is TRBJ2-3, with 8 bases aligning to TRBD2. The CDR3 totals 15 residues. Germline loops: CDR1 SGHTA, CDR2 FQGNSA. J lost 1 base, V lost 4 bases, and 4 bases had no gene match. DNA of the CDR3: TGTGCCAGCAGCTCTGAGACTAGCGGCACAGATACGCAGTATTTT. Protein product: CASSSETSGTDTQYF.

The chain recombines TRBV7-2 with TRBJ1-2; the D is unclear. Looked up from germline, CDR1 is SGHTA and CDR2 is FQGNSA. This CDR3 is built from 14 residues. Deletions cut 5 bases from V and 2 bases from J, with 12 bases between. CDR3 bases: TGTGCCAGCAGCCTAAGCTATCAGAACTATGGCTACACCTTC. Its protein is CASSLSYQNYGYTF.

The sample holds a few counts of this clonotype. In DNA form, the CDR3 reads TGTGCCAGCAGCCCTGACAGGGTTGGAAACTATGGCTACACCTTC. Translation gives CASSPDRVGNYGYTF. This rearrangement joins TRBV2 to TRBJ1-2; TRBD1 aligns across 7 bases. The CDR3 extends over 15 amino acids. Germline CDR1 reads SNHLY; CDR2 reads FYNNEI. V was pared by 6 bases and J by 2 bases, with 9 bases of the junction left unmatched.

This clonotype rates as medium-sized (0.01 to 0.1%). V usage is TRBV30 and J usage is TRBJ2-7, with TRBD1 matching 7 bases. CDR1 GTSNPN and CDR2 SVGIG come from the germline V gene (reference sequence). J gave up 3 bases and V 5 bases, and 1 base lay outside the gene matches. The CDR3 extends over 11 amino acids. The CDR3 region is CAWGDSYEQYF. CDR3 bases: TGTGCCTGGGGGGACAGCTACGAGCAGTACTTC.

The CDR3 region is CASSSLGQPRSGANVLTF. The CDR3 DNA reads TGTGCCAGCAGCTCCCTCGGGCAACCGCGATCTGGGGCCAACGTCCTGACTTTC. V usage is TRBV7-8 and J usage is TRBJ2-6; D unclear. The CDR3 spans 18 residues. V shed 4 bases and J shed 1 base, with 17 bases lying between them. Germline V gives CDR1 SGHVS, CDR2 FQNEAQ. The complete variable domain, with remaining parts taken from reference TRBV7-8 and TRBJ2-6, reads GAGVSQSPRYKVAKRGQDVALRCDPISGHVSLFWYQQALGQGPEFLTYFQNEAQLDKSGLPSDRFFAERPEGSVSTLKIQRTQQEDSAVYLCASSSLGQPRSGANVLTFGAGSRLTVL.

Ten or more counts support this clonotype. V gene TRBV27 combines with J gene TRBJ1-5, with 7 positions matching TRBD1. The germline CDR1 and CDR2 sequences are MNHEY and SMNVEV (reference sequence). CDR3 length equals 13 residues. V lost 4 bases to trimming and J lost 6 bases; unmatched junction nucleotides: 3. The CDR3: CASSSTGVQPQHF. DNA of the CDR3: TGTGCCAGCAGTTCCACAGGGGTTCAGCCCCAGCATTTT.

This clonotype was detected only a few times. The rearrangement links TRBV4-2 to TRBJ2-7, with 9 bases fitting TRBD1. V was clipped by 1 base and J by 6 bases; unmatched bases: 7. Germline V lookup: CDR1 LGHNA, CDR2 YNFKEQ. The CDR3 spans 15 residues. The CDR3 here is CASSQGNRGLPEQYF. The CDR3 bases are TGTGCCAGCAGCCAAGGGAACAGGGGGCTCCCCGAGCAGTACTTC.

The rearrangement joins TRBV9 to TRBJ2-7; 10 nucleotides agree with TRBD1. The J segment lost 3 bases and the V segment lost 4 bases, leaving 7 bases of the junction unmatched. The CDR3 runs 15 residues. Germline-derived CDR1 and CDR2 are SGDLS and YYNGEE. This CDR3 is CASSRVGDRGYEQYF. The CDR3 coding sequence is TGTGCCAGCAGCCGCGTCGGGGACAGGGGCTACGAGCAGTACTTC.

This chain connects TRBV29-1 to TRBJ2-3; D not certain. Germline CDR1 is SQVTM and CDR2 is ANQGSEA. Trimming cost V 6 bases and J 1 base, with 20 bases left between them. There are 16 residues in the CDR3. The CDR3: CSVRYSQWVRTDTQYF. Here the CDR3 DNA reads TGCAGCGTCCGATATTCCCAATGGGTTCGCACAGATACGCAGTATTTT.

This clonotype has a count of ten or more. The rearrangement uses TRBV10-3 and TRBJ1-6, with 9 bases fitting TRBD1. Germline V gene sequence: CDR1 ENHRY, CDR2 SYGVKD. The CDR3 loop spans 14 amino acids. After removal of 7 bases from V and 8 bases from J, the junction contained 6 bases not matched to a gene. CDR3 sequence: CAIKPGQGDSPLHF. The CDR3, as DNA: TGTGCCATCAAACCGGGACAGGGTGATTCACCCCTCCACTTT.

The chain has TRBV12-3 or TRBV12-4 and TRBJ1-2, with D uncertain. The V end was cut by 4 bases, the J end by 2 bases, with 14 bases between. The CDR3 runs to 15 residues. CDR3 in DNA: TGTGCCAGCAGTTCGACTCCACACGGGAACTATGGCTACACCTTC. Its translation: CASSSTPHGNYGYTF.

This clonotype was detected many times. The rearrangement uses TRBV3-1 and TRBJ2-5; possibly TRBD1 for D (6 bases). V lost 2 bases to trimming and J lost 2 bases, with 6 bases between them. Germline values: CDR1 LGHDT, CDR2 YNNKEL (reference sequence). CDR3 length: 13 amino acids. The CDR3 nucleotides read TGTGCCAGCAGCCAACAGGGGCAAGAGACCCAGTACTTC. Translation: CASSQQGQETQYF.

This clonotype was detected many times. This chain connects TRBV9 to TRBJ2-3; D is possibly TRBD2 (5 bases). The CDR3 length is 12 residues. Trimming left V 2 bases short and J 6 bases short, with 7 bases between. Germline CDR1 and CDR2: SGDLS and YYNGEE. The CDR3 loop reads CASSVSGDTQYF. In DNA, the CDR3 is TGTGCCAGCAGCGTTTCGGGGGATACGCAGTATTTT.

This clonotype was counted only a few times. The V call is TRBV5-1, the J call TRBJ2-5, with 8 bases aligning to TRBD2. J was trimmed by 2 bases and V by 2 bases; bases with no gene match: 2. The germline gives CDR1 SGHRS, CDR2 YFSETQ. The CDR3 has 14 residues. CDR3 amino acids: CASSLAGAQETQYF. The CDR3 nucleotides read TGCGCCAGCAGCTTAGCGGGAGCGCAAGAGACCCAGTACTTC. Full variable domain (missing parts from reference TRBV5-1 and TRBJ2-5): KAGVTQTPRYLIKTRGQQVTLSCSPISGHRSVSWYQQTPGQGLQFLFEYFSETQRNKGNFPGRFSGRQFSNSRSEMNVSTLELGDSALYLCASSLAGAQETQYFGPGTRLLVL.

This clonotype was detected a few times. The chain has TRBV28 and TRBJ1-4; D is uncertain. V was shortened by 1 base and J by 4 bases, with 10 bases between the two germline ends. This CDR3 has 15 residues. Looked up from germline, CDR1 is MDHEN and CDR2 is SYDVKM. The CDR3 here is CASSLSGRNNEKLFF. Written as DNA, the CDR3 is TGTGCCAGCAGTTTATCCGGCAGAAATAATGAAAAACTGTTTTTT. Full variable domain (rest looked up from reference TRBV28 and TRBJ1-4): DVKVTQSSRYLVKRTGEKVFLECVQDMDHENMFWYRQDPGLGLRLIYFSYDVKMKEKGDIPEGYSVSREKKERFSLILESASTNQTSMYLCASSLSGRNNEKLFFGSGTQLSVL.

J is TRBJ2-4 and V is TRBV7-8; D remains unclear. V was trimmed by 3 bases and J by 6 bases, leaving 15 bases between them. Germline V gene sequence: CDR1 SGHVS, CDR2 FQNEAQ. The CDR3 sequence is 15 residues long. CDR3 sequence (DNA): TGTGCCAGCAGCTTCCCGGTCGGTCGGAGAAACATTCAGTACTTC. Encoded protein: CASSFPVGRRNIQYF. Drawing the rest from reference TRBV7-8 and TRBJ2-4, the complete variable domain is GAGVSQSPRYKVAKRGQDVALRCDPISGHVSLFWYQQALGQGPEFLTYFQNEAQLDKSGLPSDRFFAERPEGSVSTLKIQRTQQEDSAVYLCASSFPVGRRNIQYFGAGTRLSVL.

The chain couples TRBV19 to TRBJ2-1; no clear D. The length of the CDR3 is 15 residues. The V end was cut by 5 bases, the J end by 2 bases, with 13 bases between. Germline V gene lookup returns CDR1 LNHDA and CDR2 SQIVND (reference sequence). The CDR3 nucleotides are TGTGCCAGTAGTTTGGTACCCTTACCCTACAATGAGCAGTTCTTC. This codes for CASSLVPLPYNEQFF.

This clonotype was seen only a few times. J is TRBJ1-1 and V is TRBV6-5; maybe TRBD1 (5 bases). Germline values: CDR1 MNHEY, CDR2 SVGAGI. Trimming cost V 5 bases and J 5 bases, with 15 bases left between them. The CDR3 contains 14 residues. For the CDR3, the DNA is TGTGCCAGCAGTCCCCGGGGGACCGGGACTGAAGCTTTCTTT. Encoded protein: CASSPRGTGTEAFF.

This clonotype came up many times. This chain joins TRBV27 and TRBJ2-7; D not resolved. The V end lost 8 bases, the J end lost 2 bases, and 16 bases lay between the germline ends. The CDR3 consists of 14 residues. The germline V gene has CDR1 MNHEY and CDR2 SMNVEV (reference sequence). CDR3 DNA sequence: TGTGCCAGCCGCCCACCTGACAACACCTACGAGCAGTACTTC. Encoded protein: CASRPPDNTYEQYF.

The rearrangement joins TRBV10-3 to TRBJ1-2; D unclear. Germline V lookup: CDR1 ENHRY, CDR2 SYGVKD. V was shortened by 3 bases and J by 2 bases, with 7 bases between the two germline ends. This CDR3 spans 13 amino acids. As DNA, the CDR3 is TGTGCCATCAGTGAAGAAGGGAACTATGGCTACACCTTC. Translating it yields CAISEEGNYGYTF.

This clonotype was seen a handful of times. The gene calls are TRBV14 and TRBJ1-1; 7 bases match TRBD1. The CDR3 contains 13 residues. CDR1 is SGHDN and CDR2 is FVKESK in the germline V gene. Trimming took 8 bases from V and 5 from J; bases not matched to a gene: 8. CDR3 protein: CASGQQGRTEAFF. In DNA form, the CDR3 reads TGTGCCAGCGGGCAACAGGGGCGAACTGAAGCTTTCTTT.

This clonotype came up a few times. The rearrangement joins TRBV9 to TRBJ1-2; D unclear. V was clipped by 3 bases and J by 4 bases, with 10 bases between them. CDR3 length: 13 amino acids. Germline-derived CDR1 and CDR2 are SGDLS and YYNGEE. CDR3 sequence reads: CASSAQVSYGYTF. CDR3 nucleotide sequence: TGTGCCAGCAGCGCCCAGGTATCCTATGGCTACACCTTC.

This clonotype was seen more than once but under ten times. The chain combines TRBV4-2 with TRBJ2-7; 7 nucleotides align to TRBD1. CDR3 length: 16 amino acids. V shed 0 bases, J shed 4 bases, and the junction held 9 bases outside the gene matches. Germline values: CDR1 LGHNA, CDR2 YNFKEQ. The CDR3 loop reads CASSQETGVSFYEQYF. The CDR3 bases are TGTGCCAGCAGCCAAGAAACAGGGGTATCTTTTTACGAGCAGTACTTC.

In this sample, this clonotype turned up many times. The chain carries TRBV29-1 and TRBJ2-3; no reliable D call. The CDR3 runs to 15 residues. Germline CDR1 reads SQVTM; CDR2 reads ANQGSEA. V lost 3 bases and J 1 base, leaving 14 bases between the germline ends. The chain's CDR3 is CSVDPFFGGTDTQYF. The DNA for the CDR3 is TGCAGCGTTGATCCCTTCTTCGGCGGCACAGATACGCAGTATTTT.